This TCR beta chain is drawn from a study of regulatory T cells in long-lasting Graves disease. With respect to this clonotype: Its specificity is unknown.

Regarding time point: persistent/refractory GD, antithyroid drugs over 5 years with positive TRAb. Construction of the TCR library relied on RNA isolated from PBMCs. Blood from the periphery, 8 to 9.5 milliliters in all, was drawn into EDTA tubes. The CDR3 length is 14 residues. Trimming shortened V by 4 bases and J by 5 bases, and 15 bases separated the two germline ends. CDR1 and CDR2 (germline): SGDLS, YYNGEE. Study-wide results and limits: It was peripheral blood alone, not thyroid tissue, that was studied.

CDR3-region Arm-PCR and iRepertoire HTBI primers produced the TCR beta libraries. Original processing methods: The samples included 60 to 65 TRBV and roughly 14 TRBJ segments. Using its own MiXCR run on the multiplex PCR reads, TCRdb lists one record per CDR3 protein. TCRdb, not the original authors, processed these V and J calls. The table lists 350,000 to 500,000 distinct CDR3 sequences, 21% of them singletons. The rearrangement links TRBV9 to TRBJ1-1; TRBD1 is a possible D gene (5 bases). Source: peripheral blood mononuclear cells (PBMCs), taken when the disease was refractory, from a patient treated with antithyroid drugs. This sequence was found in a female donor with Graves disease. The CDR3 spells CASSHPGEGTEAFF. The CDR3 DNA reads TGTGCCAGCAGCCACCCGGGGGAGGGTACTGAAGCTTTCTTT.